This TCR beta chain comes out of a study of CD8 T cells in Susac syndrome. The study sequenced TCR beta in blood CD8+ and CD4+ T cells. Random hexamers were used to reverse transcribe the RNA input (about 0.45 to 1 ug). Coverage of TCR beta CDR3 amplification by immunoSEQ multiplex PCR extended to 54 Vbeta and 13 Jbeta. A single record per CDR3 protein comes from TCRdb applying MiXCR to the immunoSEQ multiplex PCR reads. The profile shows approximately 190,000 distinct CDR3 sequences, 85% to 95% of them singletons. The origin of this receptor is a human donor in good health. The sample was CD4+ T cells from PBMCs.

The CDR3 sequence: CASSFAGGPANTEAFF. CDR3 bases: TGTGCCAGCAGCTTCGCGGGGGGGCCCGCGAACACTGAAGCTTTCTTT. The chain uses TRBV7-8 and TRBJ1-1; weak D call: TRBD1 (6 bases). The CDR3 is made up of 16 amino acids. Per the germline V gene, CDR1 is SGHVS and CDR2 is FQNEAQ. Trimming took 3 bases from V and 1 from J, leaving 15 bases between them.